A selection of T cell receptor beta chains follows, all from one sample in a study of T cells in Graves' hyperthyroidism and ophthalmopathy. TCRdb re-called the multiplex PCR reads through MiXCR, storing one row per CDR3 protein. The table includes roughly 49,000 distinct CDR3 sequences, roughly half detected once. Sequencing input: peripheral blood or thyroid tissue (not recorded which). These receptors came from a man between 18 and 35 years old with Graves' hyperthyroidism. Each CDR3 is given without its conserved first and last residue.

J	V	CDR3
TRBJ1-5	TRBV10-2	ASSEGGGGRWNQPQH
TRBJ2-7	TRBV7-9	ASSPTPYEQY
TRBJ1-1	TRBV9	ASSSGQPNTEAF
TRBJ1-6	TRBV7-2	ASLGHQNSPLH
TRBJ2-7	TRBV7-2	ASSLIAGSGGTGEQY
TRBJ2-6	TRBV2	ASSARWQGSSGANVLT
TRBJ1-1	TRBV11-2	ASSLTVTNTEAF
TRBJ2-7	TRBV12-3/TRBV12-4	ASSQGAGVLEQY
TRBJ2-7	TRBV5-1	ASSLVAGPSYEQY
TRBJ2-5	TRBV20-1	SASTPGENQETQY
TRBJ1-3	TRBV20-1	SASGQGNTIY
TRBJ2-7	TRBV5-1	ASYNRDSSYEQY
TRBJ1-1	TRBV15	ATRKGRNTEAF
TRBJ1-2	TRBV7-2	ASSQGQTSYGYT
TRBJ1-6	TRBV5-8	ASSVGTASSYNSPLH
TRBJ2-2	TRBV10-3	AISRTCENTGELF
TRBJ2-3	TRBV6-1	ASRDRYTDTQY
TRBJ2-2	TRBV14	ASSQDYIQGMSGELF
TRBJ1-2	TRBV12-3/TRBV12-4	ASSFGGDYT
TRBJ2-3	TRBV5-6	ASSLILAGAVDTQY
TRBJ1-2	TRBV9	ARDRDSNYGYT
TRBJ2-7	TRBV20-1	SARGLAEAYEQY
TRBJ2-5	TRBV7-9	ASSSSSPGQVQTQY
TRBJ2-5	TRBV20-1	SARRTSGRAVETQY
TRBJ1-4	TRBV5-1	ASSTGLRPRNEKLF
TRBJ1-1	TRBV30	AWSVGDNTEAF
TRBJ1-2	TRBV9	ASSAYEGAYGYT
TRBJ2-5	TRBV29-1	SVERLAIETQY
TRBJ2-3	TRBV7-9	ASSLALSLSGHTDTQY
TRBJ1-1	TRBV15	ATSSSHLRNTEAF
TRBJ1-2	TRBV12-3/TRBV12-4	ASDNQNRGPGYT